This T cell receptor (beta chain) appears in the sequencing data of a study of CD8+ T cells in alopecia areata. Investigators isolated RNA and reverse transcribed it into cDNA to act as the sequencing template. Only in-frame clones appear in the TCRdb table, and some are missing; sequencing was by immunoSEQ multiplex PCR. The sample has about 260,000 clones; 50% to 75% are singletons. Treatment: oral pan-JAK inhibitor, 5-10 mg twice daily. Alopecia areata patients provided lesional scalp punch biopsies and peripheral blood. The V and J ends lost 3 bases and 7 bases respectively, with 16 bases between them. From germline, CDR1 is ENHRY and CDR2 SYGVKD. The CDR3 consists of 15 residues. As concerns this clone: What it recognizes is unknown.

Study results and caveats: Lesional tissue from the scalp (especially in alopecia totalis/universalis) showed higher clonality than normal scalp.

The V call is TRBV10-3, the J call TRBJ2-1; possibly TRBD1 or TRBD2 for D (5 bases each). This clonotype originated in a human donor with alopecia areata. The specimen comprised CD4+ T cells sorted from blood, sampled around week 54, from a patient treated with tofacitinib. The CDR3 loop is CAISDTGTKRNEQFF. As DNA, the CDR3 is TGTGCCATCAGTGACACCGGGACCAAGCGTAATGAGCAGTTCTTC.